The clone carrying this TCR beta chain showed up just once. Its antigen is not identified. The source of the sample is a study of T cell responses to AZD1222 COVID-19 vaccine. Method: immunoSEQ multiplex PCR; TCRdb's copy keeps in-frame clones and lacks some. The table shows 150,000 or so clones, with roughly nine tenths occurring only once. The study's findings and limits: Across the whole spike, CD4 TCRs peaked at regions 160-218 and 743-854.

Germline V gene lookup returns CDR1 MNHEY and CDR2 SMNVEV (reference sequence). Between the trimmed V and J ends, which lost 10 bases and 3 bases, there was a span of 15 bases. This CDR3 is built from 13 residues. Sequenced material: peripheral blood, taken 28 days after the second AZD1222 dose. The chain joins TRBV27 to TRBJ2-5; possible D gene TRBD2, 5 bases. This TCR was recovered from an adult who received the AZD1222 COVID-19 vaccine. The CDR3, as DNA: TGTGCCACCAGGAGGAAGGTCGAAGAGACCCAGTACTTC. The encoded protein is CATRRKVEETQYF.